This TCR beta chain is drawn from a study of tissue T cells after allogeneic stem cell transplantation. In this sample, this clone turned up a few times. J gave up 0 bases and V 5 bases, and 5 bases lay outside the gene matches. Germline CDR1 and CDR2: SGHRS and YFSETQ. The CDR3 length is 15 residues. TCRdb keeps only in-frame clones here, not all; method: immunoSEQ multiplex PCR. The sample has some 7,000 clones; approximately 54% are singletons. The TCR sequence derives from a female donor of 60 years or more with lung cancer. The specimen was duodenum tissue, collected at autopsy. V gene TRBV5-1 combines with J gene TRBJ1-1; 9 bases map to TRBD1. CDR3 sequence: CASSSGTGMNTEAFF. The CDR3 nucleotides are TGCGCCAGCAGTTCCGGGACAGGGATGAACACTGAAGCTTTCTTT.